This record covers a single T cell receptor (beta chain). It has no known antigen specificity. Nothing much larger sits one base from this clone, and base qualities are not available. The record originates from a study of T cell responses to AZD1222 COVID-19 vaccine (dated by TCRdb to the early 2020s). With regard to the full study: AZD1222 recipients with second doses at about 4 weeks or about 12 weeks were pooled, because spike-specific TCR depth and breadth did not differ between schedules. A total of roughly 240 trial participants underwent TCR sequencing, of whom some 210 received two doses of AZD1222 and about 25 received two doses of the MenACWY control vaccine. Trial participants were enrolled into age subgroups of 18-55, 56-69 and 70-plus years, which contained about 150, 28 and 57 TCR-sequenced participants, respectively. Paper-wide results and their limitations: Conclusions about previously exposed vaccinees are limited, since just 5 or 6 AZD1222 recipients were seropositive for SARS-CoV-2 at baseline. Epitopes outside the regions mutated in the B.1.351 and B.1.1.7 variants were reportedly recognized by nearly half of the unique spike-specific TCRs. Most participants were white British and females outnumbered males, and the authors suggested that clonal diversity may have been underestimated. Because no samples from the day 14 peak response were available, repertoires could be characterized only after the peak T cell response. The 56-69-year group was small, and its depth increase did not reach significance, likely because of low power. CD4 TCRs associated with the vaccine covered the entire spike protein, and the dominant responses were in regions 160-218 and 743-854. After two AZD1222 doses, both the breadth and the depth of spike-specific TCRs were significantly higher than at day 0 and than in MenACWY recipients.

The time point label here, explained by the study, means: baseline before first vaccination. Samples from vaccinated people were obtained from the UK trials COV001 and COV002, which included a single-blind randomized controlled phase 2/3 trial of AZD1222 (ChAdOx1 nCoV-19) in healthy adults. For TCRbeta chain sequencing, PBMC samples from trial participants were taken at day 0 and at day 28 after the second dose. The CDR3 regions of human TCRbeta chains were analyzed by immunosequencing. The authors' analysis ran thus. TCRs in the repertoires were matched against a reference library of SARS-CoV-2-specific TCRs that had been generated with the MIRA antigen-specificity platform. Breadth meant the fraction of unique TCRs that were SARS-CoV-2-associated, whereas depth meant the fraction of total T cells that were SARS-CoV-2-associated. Using the MIRA data, every spike-specific TCR was mapped to the spike region that the TCR reacted to and assigned to either a CD4 or a CD8 class. Log10-transformed breadth and depth values were compared by one-way ANOVA with Sidak's multiple comparisons tests. TCRdb provides this immuneACCESS table in a form limited to in-frame rearrangements. Some clones are lacking; in checked studies, under half of them reflect an unresolved V gene, and why the rest are absent is not known. For V, J and clone size, that table is used; D and trimming come from the DNA. The sample table contains 150,000 to 200,000 clones; only one count was recorded for 90% of them. The leading ten clones occupy roughly 2.8% of the sample.

Its CDR3 holds 17 amino acids, cysteine through phenylalanine. The sequence is cut down to CDR3 DNA, 51 bases in frame from base 1. Trimming accounts for 1 base at V and 4 bases at J, while the number of junction bases matched to no gene is 7. The germline V gene sets CDR1 to LGHNA and CDR2 to YSLEER. The sequences come from peripheral blood, collected on day 0 of AZD1222 vaccination. The TCR sequence derives from an adult in good health. The rearranged chain carries TRBV4-3 and TRBJ2-3; 11 bases in between match TRBD2. The CDR3 reads as follows: CASSQGNSGGVADTQYF. The DNA is TGCGCCAGCAGCCAAGGAAATAGCGGGGGGGTGGCAGATACGCAGTATTTT.